This record covers a single T cell receptor (beta chain). A v3.0 immunoSEQ assay was performed at survey level. What sequencing targeted per sample was 40,000-50,000 T-cell genomes. TCRdb's table, derived via immunoSEQ multiplex PCR, lists solely in-frame clones and lacks some. The table has 35,000 or so clones, 80% to 90% seen once. This entry belongs to a study of long-term antiretroviral therapy in people with HIV. Ahead of DNA extraction, samples held roughly 1-10 million cryopreserved PBMC each. Sequences were derived from unsorted PBMCs, sampled 2.2 years after starting antiretroviral therapy. This clonotype was sampled from a man aged 18 to 29 with HIV.

The CDR3 spells CASTRQGMYGELFF. The CDR3, as DNA: TGTGCCAGCACGAGACAGGGGATGTACGGGGAGCTGTTTTTT. The gene calls are TRBV6-4 and TRBJ2-2; TRBD1 agrees at 8 bases. Germline CDR1 reads MRHNA; CDR2 reads SNTAGT. V gave up 7 bases and J gave up 7 bases; unmatched junction bases: 8. The CDR3 runs to 14 residues.